This entry describes one T cell receptor (beta chain). Antigen unknown. Researchers ran the PCR with 60 Vbeta and 13 Jbeta primers. TCRdb keeps only in-frame clones here, not all; method: immunoSEQ multiplex PCR. The sample lists approximately 170,000 clones, about 75% occurring once. Per germline, CDR1 SGHRS and CDR2 YFSETQ. V lost 4 bases and J lost 5; bases outside the gene matches: 7. The CDR3 consists of 14 residues. The record originates from a study of cytomegalovirus exposure and HLA in healthy donors. Notes on the study in general: As was reported, the HLA-A and HLA-B alleles of most subjects were accurately predicted from TCR beta sequences. Rare TCR sequences dominated, though some public TCRs recurred in many donors. A later analysis reportedly found that, within productive TCRs, an Asian-associated ancestry cluster had fewer N-insertions than the mean observed across the approximately 660 donors.

This sequence joins TRBV5-1 and TRBJ1-1; 8 nucleotides match TRBD1. The sample taken for sequencing was PBMCs. This clonotype was sampled from a male donor in good health and CMV-seronegative. The CDR3 loop reads CASSAGQGGTEAFF. DNA of the CDR3: TGCGCCAGCAGCGCTGGACAGGGTGGTACTGAAGCTTTCTTT.